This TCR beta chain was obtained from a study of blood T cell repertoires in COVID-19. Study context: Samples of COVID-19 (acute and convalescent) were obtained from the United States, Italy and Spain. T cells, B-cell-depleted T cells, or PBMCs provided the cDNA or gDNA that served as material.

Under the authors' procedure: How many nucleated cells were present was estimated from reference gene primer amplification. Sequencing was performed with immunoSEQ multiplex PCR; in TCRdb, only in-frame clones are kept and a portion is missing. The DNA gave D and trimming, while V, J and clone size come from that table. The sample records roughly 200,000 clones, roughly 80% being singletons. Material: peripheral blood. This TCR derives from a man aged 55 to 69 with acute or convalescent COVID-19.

Here the CDR3 DNA reads TGCGCCAGCAGCTTGGAAGGGACAGGGGATTATGGCTACACCTTC. This gives the protein CASSLEGTGDYGYTF. The gene calls are TRBV5-1 and TRBJ1-2, with 10 bases that match TRBD1. V gave up 0 bases and J gave up 5 bases; unmatched junction bases: 4. This CDR3 contains 15 residues. Germline values: CDR1 SGHRS, CDR2 YFSETQ.